The 21 T cell receptor beta chains below all came from one sample that was sequenced in a study of blood T cell repertoires in COVID-19. The protocol was immunoSEQ multiplex PCR, while the TCRdb copy is restricted to in-frame clones and leaves out a portion. The sample yields about 280,000 clones, roughly 88% seen once. Material: peripheral blood. These receptors came from a young woman with active or convalescent COVID-19.

The chain combines TRBV29-1 with TRBJ1-2, with 7 bases that match TRBD1. CDR3 size: 13 residues. Trimming removed 3 bases from V and 4 bases from J; junction bases left unmatched: 5. Germline V gene data show CDR1 as SQVTM and CDR2 as ANQGSEA. CDR3 protein: CSVDLTGAYGYTF. In DNA, the CDR3 is TGCAGCGTTGACCTCACAGGGGCCTATGGCTACACCTTC.

This chain joins TRBV6-2 or TRBV6-3 and TRBJ1-5; 7 nucleotides align to TRBD1. The CDR3 has 14 amino acids. Germline lookup yields CDR1 MNHEY and CDR2 SVGEGT. V was pared by 6 bases and J by 8 bases, with 10 bases of the junction left unmatched. The CDR3 protein is CASSSIAGGEPQHF. The CDR3, as DNA: TGTGCCAGCAGCTCGATCGCAGGGGGAGAGCCCCAGCATTTT.

This chain uses TRBV30 with TRBJ1-2; TRBD1 might be the D (5 bases). CDR1 is GTSNPN, CDR2 SVGIG, per germline (reference sequence). Trimming left V 0 bases short and J 4 bases short, with 9 bases between. The CDR3 length is 13 residues. In DNA form, the CDR3 reads TGTGCCTGGAGTGTACGGGGGACCTATGGCTACACCTTC. Amino acids: CAWSVRGTYGYTF.

The V gene is TRBV19, the J gene TRBJ1-2, with D perhaps matching TRBD1 (6 bases). This CDR3 contains 13 residues. V was clipped by 3 bases and J by 8 bases, with 13 bases between them. Looked up from germline, CDR1 is LNHDA and CDR2 is SQIVND (reference sequence). DNA of the CDR3: TGTGCCAGTAGTATTCCTCCAGGGGTAGGCTACACCTTC. The encoded protein is CASSIPPGVGYTF.

V gene TRBV28 combines with J gene TRBJ1-4; possibly TRBD1 for D (6 bases). The germline V gene encodes CDR1 MDHEN and CDR2 SYDVKM. The CDR3 totals 16 residues. V lost 6 bases and J lost 3, with 17 bases in between. The CDR3 spells CASSSVQDRPNEKLFF. The CDR3 region has the DNA TGTGCCAGCAGCTCCGTACAGGACAGACCTAATGAAAAACTGTTTTTT. The full variable domain, its missing parts supplied by reference TRBV28 and TRBJ1-4, is DVKVTQSSRYLVKRTGEKVFLECVQDMDHENMFWYRQDPGLGLRLIYFSYDVKMKEKGDIPEGYSVSREKKERFSLILESASTNQTSMYLCASSSVQDRPNEKLFFGSGTQLSVL.

DNA for the CDR3: TGTGCCAGCAGTTTAGCGGGGGGGCTGGAGACCCAGTACTTC. This gives the protein CASSLAGGLETQYF. V is TRBV28 and J is TRBJ2-5, with 9 bases identical to TRBD2. Germline V CDR1 and CDR2: MDHEN, SYDVKM. The CDR3 length is 14 residues. J gave up 5 bases and V 2 bases, and 3 bases lay outside the gene matches. Full variable domain (rest looked up from reference TRBV28 and TRBJ2-5): DVKVTQSSRYLVKRTGEKVFLECVQDMDHENMFWYRQDPGLGLRLIYFSYDVKMKEKGDIPEGYSVSREKKERFSLILESASTNQTSMYLCASSLAGGLETQYFGPGTRLLVL.

This clone was detected only once. The chain carries TRBV7-9 and TRBJ2-5, with a tentative D call TRBD2 (5 bases). This CDR3 region has 14 residues. The V end was cut by 1 base, the J end by 5 bases, with 11 bases between. Germline assignment: CDR1 SEHNR and CDR2 FQNEAQ (reference sequence). This CDR3 reads CASSLVAKRETQYF. CDR3 sequence (DNA): TGTGCCAGCAGCTTAGTAGCGAAACGGGAGACCCAGTACTTC. Full variable domain (missing parts from reference TRBV7-9 and TRBJ2-5): DTGVSQNPRHKITKRGQNVTFRCDPISEHNRLYWYRQTLGQGPEFLTYFQNEAQLEKSRLLSDRFSAERPKGSFSTLEIQRTEQGDSAMYLCASSLVAKRETQYFGPGTRLLVL.

The chain combines TRBV5-4 with TRBJ2-7, with TRBD1 matching 9 bases. The V gene's germline CDR1 is SGHNT and CDR2 YYREEE (reference sequence). The length of the CDR3 is 14 residues. Trimming at V came to 4 bases and at J to 3 bases, leaving 5 bases not matched to a gene. The CDR3 reads CASSPGQGRYEQYF. CDR3 coding DNA: TGTGCCAGCAGCCCGGGACAGGGCCGCTACGAGCAGTACTTC.

The V and J genes are TRBV15 and TRBJ2-4, with TRBD1 identical over 7 bases. V lost 4 bases and J lost 0; bases outside the gene matches: 15. The CDR3 consists of 19 residues. Per the germline V gene, CDR1 is LNHNV and CDR2 is YYDKDF (reference sequence). CDR3 DNA sequence: TGTGCCACCAGCAATATAGGACAGGCAATGTTCCTAGCCAAAAACATTCAGTACTTC. Residues: CATSNIGQAMFLAKNIQYF.

The chain has TRBV24-1 and TRBJ2-7; 10 nucleotides line up with TRBD1. After removal of 2 bases from V and 6 bases from J, the junction contained 6 bases not matched to a gene. Germline CDR1 KGHDR, CDR2 SFDVKD. The CDR3 totals 15 residues. The CDR3 protein is CATSDSGTGVGEQYF. The DNA of the CDR3 is TGTGCCACCAGTGATTCCGGGACAGGGGTGGGCGAGCAGTACTTC.

The V call is TRBV19, the J call TRBJ2-1; TRBD1 agrees at 10 bases. The CDR3 spans 13 residues. Losses at the gene ends were 5 bases for V and 10 bases for J; bases not matched to a gene: 5. Germline CDR1 reads LNHDA; CDR2 reads SQIVND (reference sequence). CDR3 sequence: CASSRQGAREQFF. In DNA form, the CDR3 reads TGTGCCAGTAGTCGACAGGGGGCACGGGAGCAGTTCTTC.

This sequence joins TRBV27 and TRBJ1-2, with 11 bases matching TRBD1. This CDR3 is built from 16 residues. The germline CDR1 and CDR2 sequences are MNHEY and SMNVEV (reference sequence). The trim removed 4 bases at V and 8 bases at J, leaving 12 bases unmatched. In DNA form, the CDR3 reads TGTGCCAGCAGTTCGGTAACCGGGACAGGGGGTGTGGGCTACACCTTC. Residues: CASSSVTGTGGVGYTF.

This clone has a handful of counts. The CDR3 DNA follows: TGTGCCAGTAGCCCCGGGACAGTGAACACTGAAGCTTTCTTT. Protein: CASSPGTVNTEAFF. This sequence joins TRBV19 and TRBJ1-1; 7 bases line up with TRBD1. Germline CDR1 LNHDA, CDR2 SQIVND (reference sequence). V was pared by 6 bases and J by 0 bases, with 4 bases of the junction left unmatched. The CDR3 has 14 amino acids.

This clone appeared once. The chain couples TRBV6-1 to TRBJ2-2, with 7 bases aligning to TRBD1. Germline CDR1 reads MNHNS; CDR2 reads SASEGT. The CDR3 has 13 amino acids. The trim removed 11 bases at V and 1 base at J, leaving 4 bases unmatched. The CDR3: CAGQALNTGELFF. CDR3 DNA sequence: TGTGCCGGACAGGCTCTGAACACCGGGGAGCTGTTTTTT.

The chain recombines TRBV4-3 with TRBJ1-1, with TRBD1 matching 7 bases. The CDR3 contains 16 residues. The V gene end was trimmed by 0 bases and the J gene end by 5 bases; junction bases not matched to a gene: 9. Germline CDR1 LGHNA, CDR2 YSLEER. The CDR3 spells CASSQDPTGQGTEAFF. The CDR3 nucleotides read TGCGCCAGCAGCCAAGATCCGACAGGGCAGGGTACTGAAGCTTTCTTT.

This clone has a handful of counts. This chain joins TRBV4-1 and TRBJ1-4; D unclear. CDR1 is MGHRA and CDR2 is YSYEKL in the germline V gene. The V end lost 3 bases, the J end lost 7 bases, and 9 bases lay between the germline ends. This CDR3 comprises 13 residues. CDR3 region: CASSQTMGEKLFF. CDR3 sequence (DNA): TGCGCCAGCAGCCAGACAATGGGTGAAAAACTGTTTTTT.

The gene calls are TRBV5-1 and TRBJ2-1; D is perhaps TRBD2 (5 bases). Germline CDR1 and CDR2: SGHRS and YFSETQ. The CDR3 contains 15 residues. Trimming took 7 bases from V and 3 from J, leaving 17 bases between them. The CDR3 bases are TGCGCCAGCGGATTAGCGTCTAGCATCTACAATGAGCAGTTCTTC. It translates to CASGLASSIYNEQFF. Full variable domain (remainder filled in from reference TRBV5-1 and TRBJ2-1): KAGVTQTPRYLIKTRGQQVTLSCSPISGHRSVSWYQQTPGQGLQFLFEYFSETQRNKGNFPGRFSGRQFSNSRSEMNVSTLELGDSALYLCASGLASSIYNEQFFGPGTRLTVL.

The rearrangement joins TRBV28 to TRBJ1-4; D remains unclear. The CDR3 extends over 13 amino acids. Trimming pared 6 bases from V and 8 bases from J, leaving 13 bases between. Germline V CDR1 and CDR2: MDHEN, SYDVKM. CDR3 amino acids: CASSSRRPEKLFF. The CDR3 DNA reads as TGTGCCAGCAGCTCACGGCGGCCCGAAAAACTGTTTTTT.

The sample holds a few counts of this clone. The rearrangement joins TRBV2 to TRBJ1-1, with TRBD1 as a possible D gene (5 bases). This CDR3 is built from 14 residues. Trimming removed 8 bases at V and 3 bases at J, with 16 bases between. Per germline, CDR1 SNHLY and CDR2 FYNNEI. The CDR3 sequence is CASGNAGGYTEAFF. CDR3 coding DNA: TGTGCCAGCGGGAACGCGGGGGGATACACTGAAGCTTTCTTT.

This chain uses TRBV27 with TRBJ1-5; no reliable D call. V was shortened by 2 bases and J by 2 bases, with 4 bases between the two germline ends. Germline loops: CDR1 MNHEY, CDR2 SMNVEV (reference sequence). This CDR3 comprises 13 residues. This chain's CDR3 is CASSLSGNQPQHF. For the CDR3, the DNA is TGTGCCAGCAGTTTAAGCGGCAATCAGCCCCAGCATTTT.

The chain has TRBV6-5 and TRBJ1-6, with a possible D match to TRBD1 (5 bases). V lost 6 bases and J lost 11, with 20 bases in between. CDR3 length: 15 residues. Germline V lookup: CDR1 MNHEY, CDR2 SVGAGI. CDR3 DNA sequence: TGTGCCAGCAGCGCCCCCCGGGGGGGAATCCCACCCCTCCACTTT. It is translated as CASSAPRGGIPPLHF.